This TCR beta chain was observed in a study of T-cell reconstitution after alpha-beta-depleted transplantation in children. Germline CDR1 and CDR2: MNHEY and SMNVEV (reference sequence). V was pared by 8 bases and J by 4 bases, with 17 bases between. The CDR3 is 14 amino acids. Concerning this clonotype: Its antigen is unknown.

Study-level results: The origin of alpha-beta T cells about two months after transplant was reportedly several hundred expanded graft clones.

Unique molecular identifiers tagged the TCRbeta library. MiXCR, run by TCRdb on the PCR reads, gives a single entry per CDR3 protein. The table has around 450,000 distinct CDR3 sequences, under 20% seen once. The rearrangement joins TRBV27 to TRBJ2-5; D may be TRBD2 (5 bases). Sequencing was performed on PBMCs, mostly from graft donor cells, taken 360 days after TCRalphabeta/CD19-depleted stem cell transplant. The sequence came from a boy in the first two years of life who had a stem cell transplant for Wiskott-Aldrich syndrome, so the T cells may come from the graft donor. Here the CDR3 DNA reads TGTGCCAGCTCGCTAAAGGGAGTTGGAGAGACCCAGTACTTC. It yields the protein CASSLKGVGETQYF.